This T cell receptor (beta chain) originates from a study of blood T cell repertoires in COVID-19. As handled by the study authors: Researchers report that nucleated cell counts were estimated from reference gene primer amplification. Generated by immunoSEQ multiplex PCR, the TCRdb table keeps only in-frame clones and is missing some. The V and J calls and the clone size are those of that table, but D and trimming were determined from the DNA. Of some 91,000 clones in the sample, 90% were seen once. The CDR3 is 13 amino acids. V was shortened by 5 bases and J by 5 bases, with 13 bases between the two germline ends. The germline gives CDR1 SGHRS, CDR2 YFSETQ.

The gene calls are TRBV5-1 and TRBJ1-1, with D tentatively TRBD1 (5 bases). The receptor was isolated from a man aged 60-69 years with acute or convalescent COVID-19. The sample taken for sequencing was peripheral blood. CDR3 sequence reads: CASRVVGETEAFF. The CDR3 DNA sequence: TGCGCCAGCAGAGTAGTAGGGGAAACTGAAGCTTTCTTT.